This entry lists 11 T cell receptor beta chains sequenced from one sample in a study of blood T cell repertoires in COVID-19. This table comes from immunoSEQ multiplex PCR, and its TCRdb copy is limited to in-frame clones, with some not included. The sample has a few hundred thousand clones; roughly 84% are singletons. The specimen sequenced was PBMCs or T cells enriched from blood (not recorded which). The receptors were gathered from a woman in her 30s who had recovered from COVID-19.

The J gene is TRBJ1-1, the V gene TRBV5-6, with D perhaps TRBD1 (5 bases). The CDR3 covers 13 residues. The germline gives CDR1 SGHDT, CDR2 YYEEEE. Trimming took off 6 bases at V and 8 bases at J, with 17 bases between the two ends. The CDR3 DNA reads TGTGCCAGCACCCTGGGTAGTGACAGCGAAGCTTTCTTT. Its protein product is CASTLGSDSEAFF.

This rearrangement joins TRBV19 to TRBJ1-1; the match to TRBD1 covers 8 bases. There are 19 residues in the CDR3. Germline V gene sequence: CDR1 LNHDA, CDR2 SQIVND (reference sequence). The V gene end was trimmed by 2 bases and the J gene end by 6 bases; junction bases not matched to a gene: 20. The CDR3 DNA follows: TGTGCCAGTAGTATATTTCAGGTTCGGGCACAGGGGGTAAATCCTGAAGCTTTCTTT. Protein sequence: CASSIFQVRAQGVNPEAFF.

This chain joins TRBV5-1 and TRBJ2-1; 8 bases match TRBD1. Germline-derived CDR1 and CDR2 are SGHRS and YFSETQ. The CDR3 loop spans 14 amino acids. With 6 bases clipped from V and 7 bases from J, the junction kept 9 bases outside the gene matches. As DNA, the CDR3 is TGCGCCAGCAAGGAGTCAGGGGGCGTGAATGAGCAGTTCTTC. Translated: CASKESGGVNEQFF.

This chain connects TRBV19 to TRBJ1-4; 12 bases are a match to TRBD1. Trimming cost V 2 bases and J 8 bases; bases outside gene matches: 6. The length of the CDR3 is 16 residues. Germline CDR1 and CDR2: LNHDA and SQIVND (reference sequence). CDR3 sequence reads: CASSIRGTGGAEKLFF. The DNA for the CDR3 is TGTGCCAGTAGTATACGCGGGACAGGGGGCGCCGAAAAACTGTTTTTT.

The CDR3, as DNA: TGTGCCAGCAGCACTAGCGGCTCCTACAATGAGCAGTTCTTC. Translating gives CASSTSGSYNEQFF. V is TRBV11-3 and J is TRBJ2-1; 8 nucleotides agree with TRBD2. The CDR3 contains 14 residues. V trimming: 5 bases; J trimming: 0 bases; junction bases outside the gene matches: 0. Germline CDR1 reads SGHNT; CDR2 reads YENEEA.

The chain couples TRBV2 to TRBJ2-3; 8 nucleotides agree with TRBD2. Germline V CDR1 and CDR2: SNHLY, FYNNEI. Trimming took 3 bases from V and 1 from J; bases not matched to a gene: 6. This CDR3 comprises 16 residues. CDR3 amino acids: CASSELGSGGTDTQYF. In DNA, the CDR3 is TGTGCCAGCAGTGAGTTGGGTAGCGGGGGCACAGATACGCAGTATTTT.

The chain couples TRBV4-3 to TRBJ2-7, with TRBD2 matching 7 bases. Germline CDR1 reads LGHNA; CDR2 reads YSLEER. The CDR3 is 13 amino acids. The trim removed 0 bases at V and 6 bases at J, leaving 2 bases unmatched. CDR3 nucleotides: TGCGCCAGCAGCCAAGATTCGGGGGGCGAGCAGTACTTC. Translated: CASSQDSGGEQYF.

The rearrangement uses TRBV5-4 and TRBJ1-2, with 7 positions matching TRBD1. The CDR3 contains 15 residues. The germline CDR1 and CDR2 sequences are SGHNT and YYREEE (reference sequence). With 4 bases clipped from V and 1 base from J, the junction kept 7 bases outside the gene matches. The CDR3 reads CASSPTGINNYGYTF. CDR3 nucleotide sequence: TGTGCCAGCAGCCCGACAGGGATCAATAACTATGGCTACACCTTC. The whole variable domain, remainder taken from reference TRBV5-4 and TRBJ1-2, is ETGVTQSPTHLIKTRGQQVTLRCSSQSGHNTVSWYQQALGQGPQFIFQYYREEENGRGNFPPRFSGLQFPNYSSELNVNALELDDSALYLCASSPTGINNYGYTFGSGTRLTVV.

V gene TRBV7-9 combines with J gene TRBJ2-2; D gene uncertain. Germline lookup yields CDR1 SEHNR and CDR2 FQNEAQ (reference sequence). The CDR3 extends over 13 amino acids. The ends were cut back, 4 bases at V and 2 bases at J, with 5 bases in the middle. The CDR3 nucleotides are TGTGCCAGCAGCTGGGCCAACACCGGGGAGCTGTTTTTT. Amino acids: CASSWANTGELFF.

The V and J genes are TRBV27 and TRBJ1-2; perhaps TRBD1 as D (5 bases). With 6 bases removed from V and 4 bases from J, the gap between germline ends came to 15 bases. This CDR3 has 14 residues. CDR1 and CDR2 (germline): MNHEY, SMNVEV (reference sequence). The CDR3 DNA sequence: TGTGCCAGCAGGGGGGGGACGGAGAGCTATGGCTACACCTTC. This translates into CASRGGTESYGYTF.

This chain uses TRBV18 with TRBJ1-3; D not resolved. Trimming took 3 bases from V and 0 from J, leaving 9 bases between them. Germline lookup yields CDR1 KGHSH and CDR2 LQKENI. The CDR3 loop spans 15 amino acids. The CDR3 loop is CASSPLPSSGNTIYF. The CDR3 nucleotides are TGTGCCAGCTCACCTCTTCCGAGCTCTGGAAACACCATATATTTT.